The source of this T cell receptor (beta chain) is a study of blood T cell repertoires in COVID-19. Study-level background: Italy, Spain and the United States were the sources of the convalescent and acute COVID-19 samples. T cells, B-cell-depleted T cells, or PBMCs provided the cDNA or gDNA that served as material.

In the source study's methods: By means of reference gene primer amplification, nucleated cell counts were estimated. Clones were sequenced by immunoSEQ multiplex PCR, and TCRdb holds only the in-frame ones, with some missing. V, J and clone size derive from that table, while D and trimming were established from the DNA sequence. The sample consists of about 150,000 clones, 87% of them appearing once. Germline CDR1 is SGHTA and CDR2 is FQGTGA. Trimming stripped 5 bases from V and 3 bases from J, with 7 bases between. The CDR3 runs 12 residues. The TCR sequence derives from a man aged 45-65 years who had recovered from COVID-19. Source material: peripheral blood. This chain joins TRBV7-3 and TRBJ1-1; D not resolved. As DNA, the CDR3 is TGTGCCAGCAGCCCTGACTACACTGAAGCTTTCTTT. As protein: CASSPDYTEAFF.